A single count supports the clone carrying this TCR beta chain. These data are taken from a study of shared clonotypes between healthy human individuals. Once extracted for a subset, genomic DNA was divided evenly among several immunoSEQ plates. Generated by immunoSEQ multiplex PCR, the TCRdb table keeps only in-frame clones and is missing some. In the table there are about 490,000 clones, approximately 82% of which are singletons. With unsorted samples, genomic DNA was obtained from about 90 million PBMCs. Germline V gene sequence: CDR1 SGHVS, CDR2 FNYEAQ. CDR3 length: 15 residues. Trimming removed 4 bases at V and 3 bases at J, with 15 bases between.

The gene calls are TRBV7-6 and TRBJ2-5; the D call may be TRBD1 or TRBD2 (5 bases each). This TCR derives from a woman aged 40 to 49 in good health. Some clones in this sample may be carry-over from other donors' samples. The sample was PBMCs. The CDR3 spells CASSSPSEGKETQYF. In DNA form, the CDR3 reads TGTGCCAGCAGCTCCCCCTCCGAGGGGAAAGAGACCCAGTACTTC.